A single sample is the source of the 22 T cell receptor beta chains below, sequenced in a study of neoadjuvant anti-PD-1 for oral cavity cancer. TCRdb's table, derived via immunoSEQ multiplex PCR, lists solely in-frame clones and lacks some. The sample holds some 9,500 clones, around 70% seen once. Time point here: after neoadjuvant nivolumab, at surgical resection. This specimen consisted of PBMCs, obtained after nivolumab (anti-PD-1) treatment. The receptors shown here come from a person aged 35 to 85 with oral cavity squamous cell carcinoma.

The chain has TRBV5-1 and TRBJ1-5, with 7 bases aligning to TRBD1. CDR3 length equals 15 residues. The germline V gene encodes CDR1 SGHRS and CDR2 YFSETQ. The ends lost 0 bases at V and 6 bases at J; junction bases unmatched: 6. The CDR3 sequence is CASSLEGAQGQPQHF. CDR3 nucleotide sequence: TGCGCCAGCAGCTTGGAGGGGGCGCAGGGTCAGCCCCAGCATTTT.

This clone was counted only a few times. The chain employs TRBV7-2 and TRBJ2-1, with TRBD2 identical over 14 bases. The junction had 3 bases not matched to a gene; V was cut back by 3 bases and J by 8 bases. The CDR3 sequence is 15 residues long. Per the germline V gene, CDR1 is SGHTA and CDR2 is FQGNSA. The chain's CDR3 is CASSLTSGGADEQFF. CDR3 DNA sequence: TGTGCCAGCAGCTTGACTAGCGGGGGGGCCGATGAGCAGTTCTTC.

The rearrangement joins TRBV15 to TRBJ1-5; D uncertain. The germline V gene has CDR1 LNHNV and CDR2 YYDKDF (reference sequence). V was trimmed by 2 bases and J by 7 bases, leaving 12 bases between them. CDR3 size: 14 residues. As DNA, the CDR3 is TGTGCCACCAGCAGAAGGAGGAGCGGGCAGCCCCAGCATTTT. Residues: CATSRRRSGQPQHF. The whole variable domain, remainder taken from reference TRBV15 and TRBJ1-5, is DAMVIQNPRYQVTQFGKPVTLSCSQTLNHNVMYWYQQKSSQAPKLLFHYYDKDFNNEADTPDNFQSRRPNTSFCFLDIRSPGLGDTAMYLCATSRRRSGQPQHFGDGTRLSIL.

The chain has TRBV7-3 and TRBJ2-5, with a possible D match to TRBD2 (6 bases). The germline CDR1 and CDR2 sequences are SGHTA and FQGTGA. V lost 4 bases to trimming and J lost 0 bases, with 15 bases between them. The CDR3 contains 16 residues. CDR3 sequence reads: CASSSIGGADQETQYF. Written as DNA, the CDR3 is TGTGCCAGCAGCTCAATCGGAGGGGCCGACCAAGAGACCCAGTACTTC.

This chain joins TRBV7-2 and TRBJ2-1; 12 bases match TRBD2. The CDR3 covers 18 residues. Per the germline V gene, CDR1 is SGHTA and CDR2 is FQGNSA. With 5 bases clipped from V and 5 bases from J, the junction kept 13 bases outside the gene matches. DNA for the CDR3: TGTGCCAGCAGCAGGACTAGCGGGACCAGTAGGCCAAACAATGAGCAGTTCTTC. Protein sequence: CASSRTSGTSRPNNEQFF.

The chain joins TRBV15 to TRBJ2-3; TRBD2 aligns across 11 bases. The CDR3 extends over 14 amino acids. Looked up from germline, CDR1 is LNHNV and CDR2 is YYDKDF (reference sequence). V gave up 8 bases and J gave up 2 bases; unmatched junction bases: 3. CDR3 sequence (DNA): TGTGCCACCCGACTAGCGGGGCCCACAGATACGCAGTATTTT. This encodes CATRLAGPTDTQYF.

The gene calls are TRBV5-5 and TRBJ2-7; D may be TRBD2 (5 bases). This CDR3 contains 14 residues. Trimming stripped 4 bases from V and 2 bases from J, with 13 bases between. Germline V gene lookup returns CDR1 SGHKS and CDR2 YYEKEE (reference sequence). CDR3 sequence reads: CASSPFGEPYEQYF. The CDR3 region has the DNA TGTGCCAGCAGCCCTTTCGGGGAGCCCTACGAGCAGTACTTC. The entire variable domain, with the rest obtained from reference TRBV5-5 and TRBJ2-7, is as follows: DAGVTQSPTHLIKTRGQQVTLRCSPISGHKSVSWYQQVLGQGPQFIFQYYEKEERGRGNFPDRFSARQFPNYSSELNVNALLLGDSALYLCASSPFGEPYEQYFGPGTRLTVT.

In this sample, this clone turned up a few times. The rearrangement uses TRBV10-2 and TRBJ1-5, with D unresolved. The CDR3 is 14 residues long. V gave up 3 bases and J gave up 3 bases, with 9 bases separating them. In germline, CDR1 is WSHSY, CDR2 SAAADI. CDR3 amino acids: CASSDTGPNQPQHF. The CDR3 DNA reads as TGCGCCAGCAGTGATACCGGGCCCAATCAGCCCCAGCATTTT.

The genes are TRBV7-8 and TRBJ1-5; D ambiguous. Germline CDR1 reads SGHVS; CDR2 reads FQNEAQ. This CDR3 is 13 amino acids long. Trimming removed 3 bases from V and 7 bases from J, with 10 bases in between. This chain's CDR3 is CASSLEVGQPQHF. In DNA form, the CDR3 reads TGTGCCAGCAGCTTGGAGGTGGGCCAGCCCCAGCATTTT. The full variable domain, with the rest looked up from reference TRBV7-8 and TRBJ1-5, is GAGVSQSPRYKVAKRGQDVALRCDPISGHVSLFWYQQALGQGPEFLTYFQNEAQLDKSGLPSDRFFAERPEGSVSTLKIQRTQQEDSAVYLCASSLEVGQPQHFGDGTRLSIL.

This clone was recorded a few times. The chain has TRBV4-1 and TRBJ1-6; possibly TRBD1 for D (5 bases). The germline V gene encodes CDR1 MGHRA and CDR2 YSYEKL. This CDR3 contains 17 residues. Trimming removed 5 bases from V and 7 bases from J, with 21 bases in between. CDR3 sequence (DNA): TGCGCCAGCAGCTTAACGGACCTAGGGACTATAAATTCACCCCTCCACTTT. Protein product: CASSLTDLGTINSPLHF.

V usage is TRBV18 and J usage is TRBJ1-2; D gene uncertain. Deletions cut 3 bases from V and 2 bases from J, with 7 bases between. CDR1 and CDR2 (germline): KGHSH, LQKENI. The length of the CDR3 is 13 residues. The CDR3, as DNA: TGTGCCAGCTCACCTGGCGCGAACTATGGCTACACCTTC. Its protein is CASSPGANYGYTF. The variable domain in full, with the rest retrieved from reference TRBV18 and TRBJ1-2, is NAGVMQNPRHLVRRRGQEARLRCSPMKGHSHVYWYRQLPEEGLKFMVYLQKENIIDESGMPKERFSAEFPKEGPSILRIQQVVRGDSAAYFCASSPGANYGYTFGSGTRLTVV.

This chain uses TRBV29-1 with TRBJ1-4; TRBD1 agrees at 9 bases. V dropped 3 bases and J dropped 7; count of bases not matched to a gene: 15. Germline V gives CDR1 SQVTM, CDR2 ANQGSEA. This CDR3 contains 17 residues. The CDR3 is CSVEAGQGTPASEKLFF. The CDR3 region has the DNA TGCAGCGTTGAGGCCGGACAGGGGACGCCGGCTAGTGAAAAACTGTTTTTT. Supplemented by reference TRBV29-1 and TRBJ1-4, the full variable domain reads SAVISQKPSRDICQRGTSLTIQCQVDSQVTMMFWYRQQPGQSLTLIATANQGSEATYESGFVIDKFPISRPNLTFSTLTVSNMSPEDSSIYLCSVEAGQGTPASEKLFFGSGTQLSVL.

This clone was counted a single time. J is TRBJ2-7 and V is TRBV11-2; D is perhaps TRBD1 (6 bases). The CDR3 has 15 residues. Germline V lookup: CDR1 SGHAT, CDR2 FQNNGV. The V and J ends lost 5 bases and 6 bases respectively, with 20 bases between them. The CDR3 nucleotides read TGTGCCAGCAGCCCCCGGGACAACCTAGCTCCCGAGCAGTACTTC. Amino acid sequence: CASSPRDNLAPEQYF.

The chain uses TRBV27 and TRBJ1-4; 9 bases are a match to TRBD1. The junction had 8 bases not matched to a gene; V was cut back by 8 bases and J by 4 bases. The CDR3 extends over 15 amino acids. Germline assignment: CDR1 MNHEY and CDR2 SMNVEV (reference sequence). The CDR3 sequence: CASGSGTGINEKLFF. The CDR3 bases are TGTGCCAGCGGGTCGGGGACAGGGATTAATGAAAAACTGTTTTTT.

This rearrangement joins TRBV19 to TRBJ1-2; 8 bases agree with TRBD1. The V gene end was trimmed by 3 bases and the J gene end by 5 bases; junction bases not matched to a gene: 8. In germline, CDR1 is LNHDA, CDR2 SQIVND (reference sequence). CDR3 length equals 15 residues. CDR3 in DNA: TGTGCCAGTAGTATCCTTCCCGGGACAGGATATGGCTACACCTTC. This codes for CASSILPGTGYGYTF.

The genes are TRBV9 and TRBJ1-4; perhaps TRBD1 as D (5 bases). V was cut by 6 bases and J by 5 bases, with 17 bases left in between. Germline V CDR1 and CDR2: SGDLS, YYNGEE. There are 15 residues in the CDR3. As DNA, the CDR3 is TGTGCCAGCACCCCTATGGGGGGTGGGAATGAAAAACTGTTTTTT. Its protein is CASTPMGGGNEKLFF.

This clone was picked up a small number of times. The chain combines TRBV5-6 with TRBJ1-2; D is undetermined. The ends were cut back, 5 bases at V and 2 bases at J, with 10 bases in the middle. Germline V lookup: CDR1 SGHDT, CDR2 YYEEEE. The CDR3 is 13 residues long. The CDR3 loop is CASRPELNYGYTF. CDR3 DNA sequence: TGTGCCAGCAGACCTGAGCTGAACTATGGCTACACCTTC.

Only a few counts were recorded for this clone. The chain has TRBV28 and TRBJ2-3; D may be TRBD2 (6 bases). CDR1 MDHEN and CDR2 SYDVKM come from the germline V gene. The length of the CDR3 is 11 residues. The ends were cut back, 5 bases at V and 10 bases at J, with 10 bases in the middle. CDR3 sequence: CASSPGGAQYF. The DNA for the CDR3 is TGTGCCAGCAGTCCCGGGGGTGCGCAGTATTTT.

The chain combines TRBV27 with TRBJ1-5; 7 bases agree with TRBD1. J was trimmed by 5 bases and V by 6 bases; bases with no gene match: 4. Germline V gene data show CDR1 as MNHEY and CDR2 as SMNVEV (reference sequence). The CDR3 covers 13 residues. The CDR3 spells CASRPTGHQPQHF. The CDR3 bases are TGTGCCAGCAGACCGACAGGGCATCAGCCCCAGCATTTT.

The chain employs TRBV21-1 and TRBJ1-6. TRBV21-1 represents a pseudogene. This CDR3 is built from 14 residues. The CDR3 DNA is TGTGCCACCCCTTGCGGGGGCTATAATTCACCCCTCCACTTT. Translation: CATPCGGYNSPLHF.

This clone showed up just once. The V call is TRBV5-1, the J call TRBJ2-1; 14 nucleotides agree with TRBD2. The CDR3 totals 16 residues. Trimming took 4 bases from V and 0 from J; bases not matched to a gene: 0. From germline, CDR1 is SGHRS and CDR2 YFSETQ. The CDR3 DNA is TGCGCCAGCAGCGGGACTAGCGGGAGCTCCTACAATGAGCAGTTCTTC. Its translation is CASSGTSGSSYNEQFF.

The chain employs TRBV19 and TRBJ1-5; D is uncertain. Trimming shortened V by 6 bases and J by 4 bases, and 10 bases separated the two germline ends. Germline lookup yields CDR1 LNHDA and CDR2 SQIVND (reference sequence). This CDR3 spans 13 amino acids. The CDR3 nucleotides are TGTGCCAGTAGCGGGCAGGCTAATCAGCCCCAGCATTTT. This translates into CASSGQANQPQHF.